The 14 T cell receptor beta chains listed next were all sequenced from one sample in a study of T cell responses to AZD1222 COVID-19 vaccine. Data came from immunoSEQ multiplex PCR; TCRdb stores just in-frame clones and leaves some out. Among approximately 300,000 clones listed, approximately 94% were seen once. The sample consisted of peripheral blood, taken 28 days after the second AZD1222 dose. The receptors derive from an adult who received the AZD1222 COVID-19 vaccine.

The V call is TRBV27, the J call TRBJ2-5; possible D gene TRBD1, 6 bases. Germline V gives CDR1 MNHEY, CDR2 SMNVEV (reference sequence). The CDR3 has 14 amino acids. Trimming stripped 5 bases from V and 2 bases from J, with 12 bases between. The CDR3 reads CASSPDRIQETQYF. The CDR3 DNA follows: TGTGCCAGCAGTCCTGACAGGATTCAAGAGACCCAGTACTTC.

Remarks on this clone: Other DNA variants within this sample encode the same CDR3. V and J are TRBV7-2 and TRBJ1-5; no firm D call. The CDR3 is 13 residues long. From germline, CDR1 is SGHTA and CDR2 FQGNSA. Trimming left V 5 bases short and J 4 bases short, with 9 bases between. Here the CDR3 DNA reads TGTGCCAGCAGCCCGGACTGGAATCAGCCCCAGCATTTT. Translated, it gives CASSPDWNQPQHF.

The chain is built from TRBV5-1 and TRBJ1-1; maybe TRBD1 (5 bases). Germline V gene lookup returns CDR1 SGHRS and CDR2 YFSETQ. V gave up 4 bases and J gave up 2 bases, with 12 bases separating them. This CDR3 contains 14 residues. CDR3 in amino acids: CASSVTASNTEAFF. In DNA form, the CDR3 reads TGCGCCAGCAGCGTGACAGCCTCTAACACTGAAGCTTTCTTT.

The V and J genes are TRBV2 and TRBJ1-4; D perhaps matches TRBD1 (5 bases). The CDR3 contains 14 residues. Per germline, CDR1 SNHLY and CDR2 FYNNEI. The V and J ends lost 0 bases and 7 bases respectively, with 9 bases between them. The CDR3 protein is CASSEATTVEKLFF. The CDR3 nucleotides are TGTGCCAGCAGTGAAGCGACGACAGTTGAAAAACTGTTTTTT. Looking up the rest from reference TRBV2 and TRBJ1-4 gives the full variable domain: EPEVTQTPSHQVTQMGQEVILRCVPISNHLYFYWYRQILGQKVEFLVSFYNNEISEKSEIFDDQFSVERPDGSNFTLKIRSTKLEDSAMYFCASSEATTVEKLFFGSGTQLSVL.

V usage is TRBV6-1 and J usage is TRBJ1-5; no definite D call. The CDR3 contains 14 residues. V gave up 3 bases and J gave up 6 bases, with 12 bases separating them. From germline, CDR1 is MNHNS and CDR2 SASEGT. The CDR3 DNA sequence: TGTGCCAGCAGTGATTCTAGTCGGAGTCAGCCCCAGCATTTT. The encoded protein is CASSDSSRSQPQHF.

This chain connects TRBV7-2 to TRBJ2-7; 10 bases agree with TRBD2. This CDR3 spans 16 amino acids. V shed 2 bases, J shed 4 bases, and the junction held 8 bases outside the gene matches. The V gene's germline CDR1 is SGHTA and CDR2 FQGNSA. The CDR3 DNA reads TGTGCCAGCAGCTTAAGCCACTTAGCGGGAGGTTACGAGCAGTACTTC. It codes for CASSLSHLAGGYEQYF.

This chain joins TRBV27 and TRBJ1-2; 7 nucleotides match TRBD1. Trimming at V came to 5 bases and at J to 4 bases, leaving 7 bases not matched to a gene. The germline V gene has CDR1 MNHEY and CDR2 SMNVEV (reference sequence). There are 14 residues in the CDR3. CDR3 sequence (DNA): TGTGCCAGCAGTCCGTCGACAGGGACCTATGGCTACACCTTC. Its translation: CASSPSTGTYGYTF.

The chain combines TRBV14 with TRBJ2-1; no clear D gene. Trimming took off 0 bases at V and 4 bases at J, with 7 bases between the two ends. This CDR3 contains 14 residues. Per the germline V gene, CDR1 is SGHDN and CDR2 is FVKESK. CDR3 amino acids: CASSQETTYNEQFF. The CDR3 DNA follows: TGTGCCAGCAGCCAAGAAACGACTTACAATGAGCAGTTCTTC.

The rearrangement joins TRBV6-5 to TRBJ1-2; 9 positions agree with TRBD1. Germline V lookup: CDR1 MNHEY, CDR2 SVGAGI. CDR3 length equals 14 residues. J lost 6 bases, V lost 7 bases, and 9 bases had no gene match. The CDR3 sequence: CASTTYRGHNGYTF. The CDR3 bases are TGTGCCAGCACCACATACAGGGGGCACAATGGCTACACCTTC.

The chain couples TRBV7-2 to TRBJ1-1; D perhaps matches TRBD1 (5 bases). This CDR3 has 13 amino acids. The V gene lost 4 bases and the J gene lost 5 bases, with 11 bases spanning the gap. Per germline, CDR1 SGHTA and CDR2 FQGNSA. Here the CDR3 DNA reads TGTGCCAGCAGCTCGCAGGGTGGAACTGAAGCTTTCTTT. Encoded protein: CASSSQGGTEAFF.

The rearrangement links TRBV27 to TRBJ1-1; no reliable D call. Trimming cost V 6 bases and J 6 bases, with 14 bases left between them. The germline V gene has CDR1 MNHEY and CDR2 SMNVEV (reference sequence). This CDR3 contains 13 residues. As DNA, the CDR3 is TGTGCCAGCAGGCCTGTAGGGTGGGCTGAAGCTTTCTTT. Protein sequence: CASRPVGWAEAFF.

This clone was counted once. The chain carries TRBV28 and TRBJ1-2, with 8 bases identical to TRBD1. Germline V gene data show CDR1 as MDHEN and CDR2 as SYDVKM. The CDR3 spans 14 residues. V dropped 8 bases and J dropped 4; count of bases not matched to a gene: 9. The DNA for the CDR3 is TGTGCCAGCGGCTTCAGGGGGCTTAGCTATGGCTACACCTTC. It specifies CASGFRGLSYGYTF.

The rearrangement uses TRBV7-2 and TRBJ2-7; TRBD1 aligns across 8 bases. The CDR3 is 15 amino acids. Germline assignment: CDR1 SGHTA and CDR2 FQGNSA. The junction had 4 bases not matched to a gene; V was cut back by 1 base and J by 2 bases. The DNA of the CDR3 is TGTGCCAGCAGCTTAGTTGGACAGGGCCCCTACGAGCAGTACTTC. It yields the protein CASSLVGQGPYEQYF. Using reference TRBV7-2 and TRBJ2-7 for the parts outside the CDR3, the full variable domain is GAGVSQSPSNKVTEKGKDVELRCDPISGHTALYWYRQSLGQGLEFLIYFQGNSAPDKSGLPSDRFSAERTGGSVSTLTIQRTQQEDSAVYLCASSLVGQGPYEQYFGPGTRLTVT.

The chain combines TRBV9 with TRBJ2-7; D not certain. The V and J ends lost 0 bases and 5 bases respectively, with 9 bases between them. CDR1 SGDLS and CDR2 YYNGEE come from the germline V gene. The CDR3 is made up of 13 amino acids. The CDR3 is CASSVEGRDEQYF. CDR3 coding DNA: TGTGCCAGCAGCGTAGAGGGTCGGGACGAGCAGTACTTC.